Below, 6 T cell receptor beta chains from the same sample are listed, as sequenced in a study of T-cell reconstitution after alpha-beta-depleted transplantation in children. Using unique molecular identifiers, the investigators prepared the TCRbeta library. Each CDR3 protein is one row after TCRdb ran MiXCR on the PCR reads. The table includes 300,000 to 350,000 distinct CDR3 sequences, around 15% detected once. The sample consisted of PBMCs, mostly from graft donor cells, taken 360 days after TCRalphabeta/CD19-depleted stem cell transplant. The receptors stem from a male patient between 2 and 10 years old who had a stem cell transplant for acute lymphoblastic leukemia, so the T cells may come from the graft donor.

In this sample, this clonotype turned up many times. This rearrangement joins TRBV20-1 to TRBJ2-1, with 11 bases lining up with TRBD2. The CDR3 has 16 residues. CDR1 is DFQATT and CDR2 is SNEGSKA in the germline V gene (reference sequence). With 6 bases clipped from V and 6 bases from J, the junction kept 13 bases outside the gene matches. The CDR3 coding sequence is TGCAGTGCGGTAGCGGGAGGGGGGTGGTTAGGCAATGAGCAGTTCTTC. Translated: CSAVAGGGWLGNEQFF.

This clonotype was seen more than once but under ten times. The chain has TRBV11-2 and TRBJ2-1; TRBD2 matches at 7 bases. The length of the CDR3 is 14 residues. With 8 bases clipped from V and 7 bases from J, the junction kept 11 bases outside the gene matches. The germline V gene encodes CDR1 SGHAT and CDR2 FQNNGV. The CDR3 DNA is TGTGCCAGCGCCCGGTGGCGGGAGAGTAATGAGCAGTTCTTC. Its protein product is CASARWRESNEQFF.

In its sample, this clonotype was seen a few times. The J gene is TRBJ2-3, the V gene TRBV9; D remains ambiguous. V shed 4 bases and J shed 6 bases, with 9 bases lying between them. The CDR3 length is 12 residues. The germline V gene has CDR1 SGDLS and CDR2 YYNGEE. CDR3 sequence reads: CASSPLKDTQYF. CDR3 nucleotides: TGTGCCAGCAGCCCACTCAAGGATACGCAGTATTTT.

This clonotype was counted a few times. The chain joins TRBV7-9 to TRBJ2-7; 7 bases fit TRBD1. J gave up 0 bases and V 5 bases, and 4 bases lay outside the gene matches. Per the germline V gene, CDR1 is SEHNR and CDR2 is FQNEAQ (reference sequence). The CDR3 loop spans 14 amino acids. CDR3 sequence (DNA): TGTGCCAGCAGCCGGGACAGTAGCTCCTACGAGCAGTACTTC. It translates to CASSRDSSSYEQYF.

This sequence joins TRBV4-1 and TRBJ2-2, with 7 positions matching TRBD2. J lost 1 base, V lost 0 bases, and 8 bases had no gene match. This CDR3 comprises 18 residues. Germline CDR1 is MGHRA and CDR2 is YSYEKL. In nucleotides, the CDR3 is TGCGCCAGCAGCCAAGACCCCGGGAGGCTCGTGAACACCGGGGAGCTGTTTTTT. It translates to CASSQDPGRLVNTGELFF.

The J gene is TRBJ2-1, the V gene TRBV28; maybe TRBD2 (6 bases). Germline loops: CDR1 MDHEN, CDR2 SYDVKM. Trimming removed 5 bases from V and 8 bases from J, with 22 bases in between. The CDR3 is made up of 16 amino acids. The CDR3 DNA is TGTGCCAGCAGTCCGACGGGACTCCCTTATGTCTATGAGCAGTTCTTC. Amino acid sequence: CASSPTGLPYVYEQFF.